Below are 20 T cell receptor beta chains sequenced from a single sample in a study of spatial heterogeneity in lung cancer. The time point: sample taken at primary tumor resection. From tumor, nontumor lung or frozen PBMC, whole RNA was taken unsorted for sequencing. TCRdb analysed the 5' RACE reads with MiXCR anew, one entry per CDR3 protein. The sample includes over 75,000 distinct CDR3 sequences, approximately 21% of them seen just once. The sequencing used PBMCs, collected at surgery. These receptors came from a male donor with early-stage non-small cell lung cancer.

The chain employs TRBV6-2 or TRBV6-3 and TRBJ2-7, with D possibly TRBD2 on 6 matching bases. V lost 8 bases, J lost 0 bases, and 11 bases lay in between. The CDR3 consists of 13 residues. Looked up from germline, CDR1 is MNHEY and CDR2 is SVGEGT. CDR3 DNA sequence: TGTGCCAGCCAGTGGGGAGGCTCCTACGAGCAGTACTTC. Translating gives CASQWGGSYEQYF.

This clonotype was seen a few times. The chain carries TRBV5-6 and TRBJ2-7; TRBD2 might be the D (5 bases). Between the trimmed V and J ends, which lost 4 bases and 4 bases, there was a span of 15 bases. Germline V gene lookup returns CDR1 SGHDT and CDR2 YYEEEE. The CDR3 is made up of 14 amino acids. CDR3: CASSPLGRGYEQYF. CDR3 in DNA: TGTGCCAGCAGCCCCCTTGGCCGGGGATACGAGCAGTACTTC.

The V and J genes are TRBV10-3 and TRBJ1-2, with unresolved D. This CDR3 has 12 residues. V lost 10 bases, J lost 10 bases, and 19 bases lay in between. CDR1 is ENHRY and CDR2 is SYGVKD in the germline V gene. CDR3 sequence (DNA): TGTGCCAGCAGAGGCCTTGATCGCCACTACACCTTC. Protein sequence: CASRGLDRHYTF.

The gene calls are TRBV10-3 and TRBJ2-2; D is ambiguous. Germline CDR1 reads ENHRY; CDR2 reads SYGVKD. V gave up 10 bases and J gave up 2 bases, with 17 bases separating them. The CDR3 consists of 15 residues. The CDR3, as DNA: TGTGCCACCGCTGGCCTACCTCCTAACACCGGGGAGCTGTTTTTT. Translated: CATAGLPPNTGELFF.

This clonotype was seen a few times. The rearrangement joins TRBV29-1 to TRBJ2-7; D is undetermined. Germline V lookup: CDR1 SQVTM, CDR2 ANQGSEA. CDR3 length: 11 residues. The V end lost 6 bases, the J end lost 1 base, and 7 bases lay between the germline ends. CDR3 nucleotide sequence: TGCAGCGTGAGCTTTTCCTACGAGCAGTACTTC. Its protein is CSVSFSYEQYF.

CDR3 DNA: TGTGCCAGTAGTAGTGCCGGATATGAGCAGTTCTTC. This sequence encodes CASSSAGYEQFF. The rearrangement links TRBV19 to TRBJ2-1, with unresolved D. Germline V gene data show CDR1 as LNHDA and CDR2 as SQIVND (reference sequence). Trimming cost V 4 bases and J 8 bases, with 9 bases left between them. The CDR3 has 12 amino acids.

This clonotype was recorded many times. The V gene is TRBV20-1, the J gene TRBJ2-1; TRBD2 matches at 11 bases. J gave up 4 bases and V 5 bases, and 7 bases lay outside the gene matches. Germline V CDR1 and CDR2: DFQATT, SNEGSKA (reference sequence). CDR3 length equals 15 residues. Here the CDR3 reads CSAPEASGRYNEQFF. For the CDR3, the DNA is TGCAGTGCTCCAGAAGCTAGCGGGAGGTACAATGAGCAGTTCTTC.

The chain is built from TRBV27 and TRBJ2-7, with D perhaps TRBD1 (5 bases). CDR3 length equals 13 residues. V was clipped by 6 bases and J by 0 bases, with 9 bases between them. The germline V gene encodes CDR1 MNHEY and CDR2 SMNVEV (reference sequence). CDR3 DNA: TGTGCCAGCAGAGGACATACCTCCTACGAGCAGTACTTC. The encoded protein is CASRGHTSYEQYF.

This clonotype was seen ten or more times. This chain links TRBV25-1 with TRBJ1-2; 7 nucleotides line up with TRBD1. V dropped 2 bases and J dropped 3; count of bases not matched to a gene: 0. The germline V gene encodes CDR1 MGHDK and CDR2 SYGVNS. The CDR3 runs to 13 residues. CDR3 residues: CASSEGTDYGYTF. The CDR3 nucleotides are TGTGCCAGCAGTGAAGGGACAGACTATGGCTACACCTTC.

This clonotype was recorded many times. The chain employs TRBV14 and TRBJ2-1; D ambiguous. V was trimmed by 3 bases and J by 4 bases, leaving 4 bases between them. Per the germline V gene, CDR1 is SGHDN and CDR2 is FVKESK. The CDR3 covers 12 residues. DNA of the CDR3: TGTGCCAGCAGCCAGAGGTACAATGAGCAGTTCTTC. As protein: CASSQRYNEQFF.

V gene TRBV4-3 combines with J gene TRBJ1-3; TRBD1 matches 8 bases. The germline CDR1 and CDR2 sequences are LGHNA and YSLEER. J was trimmed by 0 bases and V by 4 bases; bases with no gene match: 5. This CDR3 region has 16 residues. The CDR3 bases are TGCGCCAGCAGCCCCCGACAGGGGAGCTCTGGAAACACCATATATTTT. It specifies CASSPRQGSSGNTIYF.

The chain couples TRBV20-1 to TRBJ2-5; D gene ambiguous. CDR3 length: 15 residues. The V gene lost 0 bases and the J gene lost 5 bases, with 16 bases spanning the gap. The germline CDR1 and CDR2 sequences are DFQATT and SNEGSKA (reference sequence). The DNA of the CDR3 is TGCAGTGCTAGAGATCAGCGATCATCCCCCGAGACCCAGTACTTC. Translating it yields CSARDQRSSPETQYF.

This clonotype was seen a handful of times. The chain couples TRBV7-9 to TRBJ1-4; D gene uncertain. Per the germline V gene, CDR1 is SEHNR and CDR2 is FQNEAQ (reference sequence). Trimming removed 5 bases from V and 3 bases from J, with 13 bases in between. The length of the CDR3 is 15 residues. CDR3 protein: CASSLMREANEKLFF. The CDR3 DNA is TGTGCCAGCAGCCTAATGAGGGAAGCTAATGAAAAACTGTTTTTT. Together with reference TRBV7-9 and TRBJ1-4, the CDR3 gives the full variable domain: DTGVSQNPRHKITKRGQNVTFRCDPISEHNRLYWYRQTLGQGPEFLTYFQNEAQLEKSRLLSDRFSAERPKGSFSTLEIQRTEQGDSAMYLCASSLMREANEKLFFGSGTQLSVL.

This clonotype appeared many times. The chain recombines TRBV28 with TRBJ2-5; D call uncertain. V lost 7 bases and J lost 1, with 4 bases in between. In germline, CDR1 is MDHEN, CDR2 SYDVKM. The CDR3 extends over 11 amino acids. CDR3 sequence reads: CASKSQETQYF. The DNA of the CDR3 is TGTGCCAGCAAATCCCAAGAGACCCAGTACTTC.

This clonotype has a handful of counts. The CDR3: CASSHLGSGNTIYF. In DNA, the CDR3 is TGCGCCAGCAGCCACCTAGGCTCAGGAAACACCATATATTTT. The chain is built from TRBV4-3 and TRBJ1-3; D not resolved. This CDR3 contains 14 residues. Germline lookup yields CDR1 LGHNA and CDR2 YSLEER. V was trimmed by 3 bases and J by 4 bases, leaving 10 bases between them.

This clonotype occurred a few times. The V and J genes are TRBV27 and TRBJ1-1; the D gene is possibly TRBD1 (5 bases). Germline CDR1 and CDR2: MNHEY and SMNVEV (reference sequence). Trimming shortened V by 8 bases and J by 3 bases, and 19 bases separated the two germline ends. The CDR3 covers 15 residues. The DNA of the CDR3 is TGTGCCAGCCTTCCCGTACTCGGGACCCACACTGAAGCTTTCTTT. Its protein is CASLPVLGTHTEAFF.

This clonotype was counted many times. The chain combines TRBV30 with TRBJ2-2; no clear D gene. The CDR3 covers 15 residues. Germline CDR1 and CDR2: GTSNPN and SVGIG (reference sequence). The V end lost 8 bases, the J end lost 1 base, and 17 bases lay between the germline ends. DNA of the CDR3: TGTGCCAGCCCCCCGAGAGGCCTGAACACCGGGGAGCTGTTTTTT. Translation gives CASPPRGLNTGELFF.

The chain has TRBV28 and TRBJ2-1, with unresolved D. CDR3 size: 12 residues. Trimming cost V 7 bases and J 9 bases, with 13 bases left between them. Germline assignment: CDR1 MDHEN and CDR2 SYDVKM. Here the CDR3 reads CASTPGGSEQFF. The CDR3 DNA reads as TGTGCCAGCACCCCCGGCGGAAGTGAGCAGTTCTTC.

Ten or more counts support this clonotype. This chain links TRBV7-8 with TRBJ1-2, with D unresolved. Trimming pared 3 bases from V and 4 bases from J, leaving 9 bases between. This CDR3 spans 13 amino acids. The germline V gene has CDR1 SGHVS and CDR2 FQNEAQ. CDR3 in DNA: TGTGCCAGCAGCTTTGGGCAGACCTATGGCTACACCTTC. Translating it yields CASSFGQTYGYTF. Filled out from reference TRBV7-8 and TRBJ1-2, the complete variable domain reads GAGVSQSPRYKVAKRGQDVALRCDPISGHVSLFWYQQALGQGPEFLTYFQNEAQLDKSGLPSDRFFAERPEGSVSTLKIQRTQQEDSAVYLCASSFGQTYGYTFGSGTRLTVV.

Ten or more counts support this clonotype. V usage is TRBV11-2 and J usage is TRBJ2-1, with 7 bases lining up with TRBD2. CDR3 size: 15 residues. Germline V gives CDR1 SGHAT, CDR2 FQNNGV. The V gene end was trimmed by 5 bases and the J gene end by 0 bases; junction bases not matched to a gene: 4. CDR3 protein: CASSPGGSSYNEQFF. The DNA for the CDR3 is TGTGCCAGCAGCCCGGGGGGAAGCTCCTACAATGAGCAGTTCTTC.